The clone carrying this T cell receptor beta chain appeared a few times. The antigen is unknown. This sample was included in a study of beta chain features in type 1 diabetes. General study results and limits: Shorter TCRB CDR3s, moderately but significantly so, were found in Type 1 diabetes patients in all four CD4+ subsets. VDJ junctions from type 1 diabetes patients carried fewer insertions and larger deletions.

As every portion of the isolated RNA was reverse transcribed, the sequencing read expressed TCRB transcripts. The protocol was immunoSEQ multiplex PCR, while the TCRdb copy is restricted to in-frame clones and leaves out a portion. Found here are fewer than 350,000 clones, about 18% of them singletons; the top ten hold about 0.044%. This clonotype was sampled from a woman in her late teens or twenties in good health. The sequencing sample was made of naive CD4+ T cells from blood.

In nucleotides, the CDR3 is TGTGCCTGGAGTTTATTCACAGGGGAGCAGTTCTTC. Its translation: CAWSLFTGEQFF. The chain recombines TRBV30 with TRBJ2-1; tentative D call: TRBD1 (6 bases). Germline assignment: CDR1 GTSNPN and CDR2 SVGIG (reference sequence). V was clipped by 2 bases and J by 10 bases, with 12 bases between them. The CDR3 consists of 12 residues.